The 25 T cell receptor beta chains reported below all come from one sample, sequenced in a study of blood T cell repertoires in COVID-19. The repertoire was sequenced with immunoSEQ multiplex PCR; TCRdb's copy has only in-frame clones and lacks some. In the table there are approximately 250,000 clones, about nine tenths of which are singletons. The specimen sequenced was peripheral blood. The receptors originated from a man in his thirties or forties who had recovered from COVID-19.

The V and J genes are TRBV10-1 and TRBJ1-1; weak D call: TRBD1 (5 bases). The CDR3 is 14 amino acids. Germline loops: CDR1 WNHNN, CDR2 SYGVQD (reference sequence). V dropped 3 bases and J dropped 2 bases, with 10 bases sitting between them. In DNA form, the CDR3 reads TGCGCCAGCAGTGACAGGGTGGGAAACACTGAAGCTTTCTTT. It specifies CASSDRVGNTEAFF.

The rearrangement uses TRBV4-2 and TRBJ2-3, with TRBD2 matching 9 bases. This CDR3 comprises 17 residues. Germline values: CDR1 LGHNA, CDR2 YNFKEQ. J was trimmed by 3 bases and V by 2 bases; bases with no gene match: 9. This CDR3 is CASSQSLAGSLTDTQYF. The CDR3 DNA reads as TGTGCCAGCAGCCAATCTCTAGCGGGGAGTTTGACAGATACGCAGTATTTT.

The V gene is TRBV7-9, the J gene TRBJ2-5; D remains unclear. V lost 6 bases and J lost 2, with 13 bases in between. The CDR3 is 14 amino acids. Germline CDR1 SEHNR, CDR2 FQNEAQ (reference sequence). The DNA of the CDR3 is TGTGCCAGCAGTTCTGTGGCACCTCAAGAGACCCAGTACTTC. Its protein product is CASSSVAPQETQYF.

This clone has a handful of counts. The chain has TRBV9 and TRBJ2-7, with D perhaps TRBD1 (5 bases). Trimming stripped 4 bases from V and 2 bases from J, with 16 bases between. The CDR3 runs to 15 residues. Germline CDR1 SGDLS, CDR2 YYNGEE. The CDR3 DNA reads TGTGCCAGCAGCCCAACCTTTGGGGCGACCTACGAGCAGTACTTC. Protein product: CASSPTFGATYEQYF. The entire variable domain, with the rest obtained from reference TRBV9 and TRBJ2-7, is as follows: DSGVTQTPKHLITATGQRVTLRCSPRSGDLSVYWYQQSLDQGLQFLIQYYNGEERAKGNILERFSAQQFPDLHSELNLSSLELGDSALYFCASSPTFGATYEQYFGPGTRLTVT.

The gene calls are TRBV12-3 or TRBV12-4 and TRBJ1-2, with D maybe TRBD1 (6 bases). The V gene lost 3 bases and the J gene lost 8 bases, with 13 bases spanning the gap. CDR3 length: 13 residues. The CDR3 loop is CASSFGTGWGYTF. DNA of the CDR3: TGTGCCAGCAGTTTTGGTACAGGGTGGGGCTACACCTTC.

This chain uses TRBV20-1 with TRBJ2-1, with 8 nucleotides matching TRBD2. This CDR3 has 14 amino acids. The trim removed 3 bases at V and 6 bases at J, leaving 7 bases unmatched. The germline V gene has CDR1 DFQATT and CDR2 SNEGSKA (reference sequence). The DNA for the CDR3 is TGCAGTGCTAGTAACAGCGGGGGAGCCAATGAGCAGTTCTTC. Its translation: CSASNSGGANEQFF.

This chain connects TRBV7-8 to TRBJ2-2, with D hard to call. This CDR3 has 12 residues. Germline V gives CDR1 SGHVS, CDR2 FQNEAQ. The V and J ends lost 1 base and 9 bases respectively, with 6 bases between them. The CDR3 reads CASSLVAWELFF. As DNA, the CDR3 is TGTGCCAGCAGCTTAGTAGCATGGGAGCTGTTTTTT.

This sequence joins TRBV7-2 and TRBJ2-6; no clear D gene. The length of the CDR3 is 16 residues. CDR1 and CDR2 from the germline V gene are SGHTA and FQGNSA. V was cut by 1 base and J by 0 bases, with 7 bases left in between. DNA of the CDR3: TGTGCCAGCAGCTTAGTTTCGGGCTCTGGGGCCAACGTCCTGACTTTC. Translated: CASSLVSGSGANVLTF. The full variable domain, in which reference TRBV7-2 and TRBJ2-6 provide the parts outside the CDR3, is GAGVSQSPSNKVTEKGKDVELRCDPISGHTALYWYRQSLGQGLEFLIYFQGNSAPDKSGLPSDRFSAERTGGSVSTLTIQRTQQEDSAVYLCASSLVSGSGANVLTFGAGSRLTVL.

This chain connects TRBV7-2 to TRBJ1-3; 7 bases are shared with TRBD1. There are 16 residues in the CDR3. Germline trimming cut 2 bases from V and 0 bases from J; bases unmatched to any gene: 4. Germline V gives CDR1 SGHTA, CDR2 FQGNSA. CDR3 in DNA: TGTGCCAGCAGCTTAACAGGGGTCACCTCTGGAAACACCATATATTTT. Translated: CASSLTGVTSGNTIYF.

The chain links TRBV7-2 to TRBJ2-7; D remains ambiguous. There are 15 residues in the CDR3. Trimming cost V 5 bases and J 1 base, with 15 bases left between them. Looked up from germline, CDR1 is SGHTA and CDR2 is FQGNSA. The CDR3 nucleotides read TGTGCCAGCAGCCCCGGAGATCATACTTCCTACGAGCAGTACTTC. This sequence encodes CASSPGDHTSYEQYF.

V and J are TRBV9 and TRBJ1-1; the D gene is possibly TRBD1 (5 bases). Germline values: CDR1 SGDLS, CDR2 YYNGEE. CDR3 size: 13 residues. Trimming removed 0 bases from V and 3 bases from J, with 6 bases in between. In DNA, the CDR3 is TGTGCCAGCAGCGTAGTCAGGGACACTGAAGCTTTCTTT. Amino acid sequence: CASSVVRDTEAFF.

This clone has only a few counts. V and J are TRBV4-1 and TRBJ2-3, with 11 bases aligning to TRBD2. The germline V gene has CDR1 MGHRA and CDR2 YSYEKL. J was trimmed by 6 bases and V by 5 bases; bases with no gene match: 7. This CDR3 has 15 amino acids. DNA for the CDR3: TGCGCCAGCAGCAATAGCGGGGGGGCCGGGGATACGCAGTATTTT. This sequence encodes CASSNSGGAGDTQYF.

The V and J genes are TRBV30 and TRBJ1-2; a possible D gene is TRBD1 (6 bases). The CDR3 is made up of 13 amino acids. V was shortened by 3 bases and J by 4 bases, with 12 bases between the two germline ends. Germline CDR1 GTSNPN, CDR2 SVGIG (reference sequence). The CDR3 DNA reads TGTGCCTGGAGCGATACAGGGATCTATGGCTACACCTTC. As protein: CAWSDTGIYGYTF.

V and J are TRBV15 and TRBJ1-5; TRBD1 aligns across 7 bases. The CDR3 is 19 residues long. Germline V gene sequence: CDR1 LNHNV, CDR2 YYDKDF (reference sequence). V was pared by 5 bases and J by 5 bases, with 21 bases of the junction left unmatched. This CDR3 is CATSPIREGTAPFHQPQHF. CDR3 DNA sequence: TGTGCCACCAGCCCAATCCGGGAGGGGACAGCTCCTTTCCATCAGCCCCAGCATTTT.

Here the CDR3 DNA reads TGTGCCCTAAGCAGAGGGAACACTGAAGCTTTCTTT. Its protein is CALSRGNTEAFF. This rearrangement joins TRBV2 to TRBJ1-1; D gene uncertain. Germline assignment: CDR1 SNHLY and CDR2 FYNNEI. V was shortened by 11 bases and J by 1 base, with 11 bases between the two germline ends. CDR3 size: 12 residues.

V is TRBV6-5 and J is TRBJ1-2, with 11 bases matching TRBD1. CDR3 size: 14 residues. Trimming took 4 bases from V and 5 from J; bases not matched to a gene: 3. CDR1 and CDR2 (germline): MNHEY, SVGAGI. The CDR3 is CASSLGQGAYGYTF. The CDR3 coding sequence is TGTGCCAGCAGTTTAGGACAGGGGGCGTATGGCTACACCTTC.

CDR3 sequence reads: CASSYPYKLGQGKMDGYTF. For the CDR3, the DNA is TGTGCCAGCAGTTACCCGTACAAACTTGGACAGGGAAAGATGGATGGCTACACCTTC. V is TRBV6-2 or TRBV6-3 and J is TRBJ1-2, with 8 bases lining up with TRBD1. The length of the CDR3 is 19 residues. Per germline, CDR1 MNHEY and CDR2 SVGEGT. The J segment lost 6 bases and the V segment lost 2 bases, leaving 20 bases of the junction unmatched.

The chain couples TRBV21-1 to TRBJ2-7; the table's D call, TRBD1, was not checked against the DNA. TRBV21-1 is marked as a pseudogene. The CDR3 is made up of 17 amino acids. This CDR3 reads CASSKAPGDRSSYEQYF. CDR3 nucleotides: TGTGCCAGCAGCAAAGCGCCTGGGGACAGAAGCTCCTACGAGCAGTACTTC.

The table lists this clone with a count of one. The V call is TRBV18, the J call TRBJ2-5, with a possible D match to TRBD2 (6 bases). Looked up from germline, CDR1 is KGHSH and CDR2 is LQKENI. V was shortened by 3 bases and J by 3 bases, with 8 bases between the two germline ends. This CDR3 comprises 13 residues. CDR3: CASSPGSKETQYF. Here the CDR3 DNA reads TGTGCCAGCTCACCCGGGAGTAAAGAGACCCAGTACTTC.

The V gene is TRBV9, the J gene TRBJ1-2; 7 bases map to TRBD1. Losses at the gene ends were 0 bases for V and 4 bases for J; bases not matched to a gene: 3. Per germline, CDR1 SGDLS and CDR2 YYNGEE. The CDR3 sequence is 14 residues long. The CDR3: CASSVEGALYGYTF. CDR3 nucleotide sequence: TGTGCCAGCAGCGTAGAGGGGGCTCTCTATGGCTACACCTTC.

In DNA form, the CDR3 reads TGCAGCGTTGCTTCAGGTTGGGATGGCTACACCTTC. It encodes CSVASGWDGYTF. The chain recombines TRBV29-1 with TRBJ1-2; D is undetermined. CDR1 SQVTM and CDR2 ANQGSEA come from the germline V gene. V dropped 4 bases and J dropped 6 bases, with 12 bases sitting between them. This CDR3 comprises 12 residues. Based on the CDR3 plus reference TRBV29-1 and TRBJ1-2, the full variable domain is SAVISQKPSRDICQRGTSLTIQCQVDSQVTMMFWYRQQPGQSLTLIATANQGSEATYESGFVIDKFPISRPNLTFSTLTVSNMSPEDSSIYLCSVASGWDGYTFGSGTRLTVV.

The sample holds one count of this clone. The CDR3 spells CASSLWGTGEEEKLFF. As DNA, the CDR3 is TGTGCCAGCAGCTTGTGGGGGACGGGAGAAGAAGAAAAACTGTTTTTT. This sequence joins TRBV5-4 and TRBJ1-4, with D possibly TRBD1 on 5 matching bases. Between the trimmed V and J ends, which lost 1 base and 8 bases, there was a span of 18 bases. The germline V gene has CDR1 SGHNT and CDR2 YYREEE (reference sequence). The length of the CDR3 is 16 residues.

The V gene is TRBV7-2, the J gene TRBJ2-7; no reliable D call. CDR1 is SGHTA and CDR2 is FQGNSA in the germline V gene. Trimming shortened V by 1 base and J by 3 bases, and 7 bases separated the two germline ends. CDR3 length: 13 amino acids. The CDR3 coding sequence is TGTGCCAGCAGCTTAGGGCAAAACTACGAGCAGTACTTC. This codes for CASSLGQNYEQYF.

This clone was seen more than once but under ten times. This CDR3 is CASSARLAGDLNEQFF. The CDR3 bases are TGTGCCAGCAGCGCCAGACTAGCGGGGGATCTGAATGAGCAGTTCTTC. The genes are TRBV9 and TRBJ2-1, with 12 bases matching TRBD2. Germline V gene lookup returns CDR1 SGDLS and CDR2 YYNGEE. Losses at the gene ends were 3 bases for V and 7 bases for J; bases not matched to a gene: 8. The length of the CDR3 is 16 residues. Full variable domain (missing parts from reference TRBV9 and TRBJ2-1): DSGVTQTPKHLITATGQRVTLRCSPRSGDLSVYWYQQSLDQGLQFLIQYYNGEERAKGNILERFSAQQFPDLHSELNLSSLELGDSALYFCASSARLAGDLNEQFFGPGTRLTVL.

This sequence joins TRBV7-6 and TRBJ2-3; 10 bases line up with TRBD2. The CDR3 is made up of 17 amino acids. The V segment lost 2 bases and the J segment 7 bases; nucleotides outside the gene matches: 12. Germline-derived CDR1 and CDR2 are SGHVS and FNYEAQ. The chain's CDR3 is CASSLWFTAGGPNTQYF. CDR3 sequence (DNA): TGTGCCAGCAGCTTATGGTTTACAGCGGGGGGGCCAAATACGCAGTATTTT.